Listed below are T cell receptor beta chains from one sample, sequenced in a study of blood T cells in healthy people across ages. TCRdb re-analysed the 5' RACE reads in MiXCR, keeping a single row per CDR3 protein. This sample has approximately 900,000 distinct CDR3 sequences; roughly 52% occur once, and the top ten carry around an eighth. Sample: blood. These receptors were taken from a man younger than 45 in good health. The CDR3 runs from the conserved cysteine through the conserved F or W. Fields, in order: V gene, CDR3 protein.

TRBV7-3	CASSLQRRVVGTDTQYF
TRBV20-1	CSEGLADTQYF
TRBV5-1	CASSLGFAGEQYF
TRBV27	CASSLSGRGRTSYEQYF
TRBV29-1	CSALHLRYGYTF
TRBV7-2	CASSLNPISTDTQYF
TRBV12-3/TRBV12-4	CASSSRGFGTGELFF
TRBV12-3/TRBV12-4	CASSSHPGNTIYF
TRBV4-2	CASSQDPLSGRGSYNEQFF
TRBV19	CASITYNEQYF
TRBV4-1	CASNQDRTGNYGYTF
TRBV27	CASSLSEAGPGYTF
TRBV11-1	CASSEAYRGRKETQYF
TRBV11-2	CASSYRGADTEAFF
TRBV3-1	CASSQGWGPNTGELFF
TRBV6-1	CASSVTGEEKLFF
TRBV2	CASSGVAGRASTDTQYF
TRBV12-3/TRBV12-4	CASGALSHYGYTF